Each of the 27 T cell receptor beta chains below was sequenced from the same sample in a study of beta chain features in type 1 diabetes. The whole isolated RNA underwent reverse transcription, so sequencing captured expressed TCRB transcripts. The table came from immunoSEQ multiplex PCR; TCRdb's copy has only in-frame clones and leaves some out. The data hold about 230,000 clones, with about a sixth observed a single time. The antigens of these receptors remain unknown. Study findings and constraints: All four CD4+ subsets of Type 1 diabetes patients contained TCRB CDR3s that were moderately but significantly shorter.

Sequenced material: naive CD4+ T cells from blood. The receptors were gathered from a man aged 25 to 40 with type 1 diabetes.

The V gene is TRBV7-2, the J gene TRBJ2-7, with 7 positions matching TRBD2. CDR3 length: 13 amino acids. The J segment lost 3 bases and the V segment lost 7 bases, leaving 6 bases of the junction unmatched. Germline V gene data show CDR1 as SGHTA and CDR2 as FQGNSA. The CDR3 reads CASTPASGYEQYF. The CDR3, as DNA: TGTGCCAGCACCCCGGCTAGCGGCTACGAGCAGTACTTC.

J is TRBJ2-7 and V is TRBV28; 8 nucleotides agree with TRBD1. The germline V gene has CDR1 MDHEN and CDR2 SYDVKM. With 5 bases clipped from V and 2 bases from J, the junction kept 2 bases outside the gene matches. The CDR3 extends over 13 amino acids. CDR3 in amino acids: CASSTGGPYEQYF. The DNA for the CDR3 is TGTGCCAGCAGTACAGGGGGTCCCTACGAGCAGTACTTC. Supplemented by reference TRBV28 and TRBJ2-7, the full variable domain reads DVKVTQSSRYLVKRTGEKVFLECVQDMDHENMFWYRQDPGLGLRLIYFSYDVKMKEKGDIPEGYSVSREKKERFSLILESASTNQTSMYLCASSTGGPYEQYFGPGTRLTVT.

This clone was observed a few times. The rearrangement uses TRBV27 and TRBJ2-7; the match to TRBD1 covers 8 bases. V trimming: 3 bases; J trimming: 2 bases; junction bases outside the gene matches: 3. This CDR3 is 14 amino acids long. Germline V CDR1 and CDR2: MNHEY, SMNVEV (reference sequence). For the CDR3, the DNA is TGTGCCAGCAGTTTGGACAGGGTCGCCTACGAGCAGTACTTC. Its translation is CASSLDRVAYEQYF.

In its sample, this clone was seen a few times. The chain uses TRBV4-3 and TRBJ2-3, with 15 bases matching TRBD2. The CDR3 length is 15 residues. The V gene's germline CDR1 is LGHNA and CDR2 YSLEER. J lost 6 bases, V lost 4 bases, and 2 bases had no gene match. The CDR3 here is CASSRGLAGGDTQYF. The CDR3 DNA sequence: TGCGCCAGCAGCCGCGGACTAGCGGGAGGGGATACGCAGTATTTT.

The chain uses TRBV27 and TRBJ1-2; D ambiguous. Germline CDR1 MNHEY, CDR2 SMNVEV (reference sequence). The V end was cut by 4 bases, the J end by 8 bases, with 11 bases between. This CDR3 has 12 residues. In DNA form, the CDR3 reads TGTGCCAGCAGTTCATTAGTCGGAGGCTACACCTTC. Protein: CASSSLVGGYTF.

This sequence joins TRBV7-2 and TRBJ2-7; TRBD1 might be the D (5 bases). This CDR3 region has 15 residues. Germline CDR1 SGHTA, CDR2 FQGNSA. V lost 5 bases, J lost 3 bases, and 17 bases lay in between. DNA of the CDR3: TGTGCCAGCAGCCCCCGGCCGGCAGGGTTCTACGAGCAGTACTTC. Translated: CASSPRPAGFYEQYF.

The sample holds a few counts of this clone. Other DNA sequences in the same sample also yield this CDR3. J is TRBJ2-6 and V is TRBV2; D is ambiguous. The CDR3 runs to 14 residues. The V gene lost 6 bases and the J gene lost 0 bases, with 6 bases spanning the gap. CDR1 SNHLY and CDR2 FYNNEI come from the germline V gene. Written as DNA, the CDR3 is TGTGCCAGCAGCCTTAGCTCTGGGGCCAACGTCCTGACTTTC. Residues: CASSLSSGANVLTF. Full variable domain (rest looked up from reference TRBV2 and TRBJ2-6): EPEVTQTPSHQVTQMGQEVILRCVPISNHLYFYWYRQILGQKVEFLVSFYNNEISEKSEIFDDQFSVERPDGSNFTLKIRSTKLEDSAMYFCASSLSSGANVLTFGAGSRLTVL.

The V gene is TRBV7-8, the J gene TRBJ1-4; D is unresolved. The V gene lost 2 bases and the J gene lost 0 bases, with 4 bases spanning the gap. Per germline, CDR1 SGHVS and CDR2 FQNEAQ. The CDR3 length is 14 residues. In DNA, the CDR3 is TGTGCCAGCAGCTTAAGAGCAACTAATGAAAAACTGTTTTTT. This translates into CASSLRATNEKLFF. The whole variable domain, remainder taken from reference TRBV7-8 and TRBJ1-4, is GAGVSQSPRYKVAKRGQDVALRCDPISGHVSLFWYQQALGQGPEFLTYFQNEAQLDKSGLPSDRFFAERPEGSVSTLKIQRTQQEDSAVYLCASSLRATNEKLFFGSGTQLSVL.

This clone appeared a few times. The chain carries TRBV11-2 and TRBJ1-4, with TRBD1 matching 8 bases. The CDR3 consists of 14 residues. In germline, CDR1 is SGHAT, CDR2 FQNNGV. After removal of 3 bases from V and 6 bases from J, the junction contained 3 bases not matched to a gene. For the CDR3, the DNA is TGTGCCAGCAGCTTCTCGACAGGGGATGAAAAACTGTTTTTT. Protein product: CASSFSTGDEKLFF.

This clone has more than one count but fewer than ten. The chain carries TRBV7-2 and TRBJ2-3; 7 bases fit TRBD2. This CDR3 is 15 amino acids long. Germline V gene sequence: CDR1 SGHTA, CDR2 FQGNSA. V dropped 5 bases and J dropped 6; count of bases not matched to a gene: 11. In nucleotides, the CDR3 is TGTGCCAGCAGCGCCTTTGGCGGGAGAAGCGATACGCAGTATTTT. It translates to CASSAFGGRSDTQYF.

The sample holds a few counts of this clone. The chain uses TRBV15 and TRBJ2-5, with 9 bases lining up with TRBD2. Germline CDR1 is LNHNV and CDR2 is YYDKDF (reference sequence). This CDR3 is built from 15 residues. V was pared by 1 base and J by 2 bases, with 2 bases of the junction left unmatched. The DNA for the CDR3 is TGTGCCACCAGCAGAGTGGCGGGAGGGCAAGAGACCCAGTACTTC. The encoded protein is CATSRVAGGQETQYF.

The chain has TRBV7-2 and TRBJ2-7; 8 bases are a match to TRBD1. CDR1 SGHTA and CDR2 FQGNSA come from the germline V gene. This CDR3 is built from 15 residues. The V and J ends lost 5 bases and 6 bases, in that order; junction bases with no gene match: 12. The CDR3 DNA reads as TGTGCCAGCAGCCCAGATCCGGGACAGGTTCTCGAGCAGTACTTC. The encoded protein is CASSPDPGQVLEQYF.

This clone appeared a few times. The chain joins TRBV9 to TRBJ1-2; possible D gene TRBD1, 5 bases. The CDR3 contains 12 residues. Trimming stripped 6 bases from V and 4 bases from J, with 10 bases between. From germline, CDR1 is SGDLS and CDR2 YYNGEE. The CDR3 sequence is CASNADSYGYTF. As DNA, the CDR3 is TGTGCCAGCAATGCAGACAGCTATGGCTACACCTTC.

Worth noting for this clone: Within the sample, other DNA sequences also encode this same CDR3. V and J are TRBV29-1 and TRBJ2-3; no reliable D call. The V end lost 6 bases, the J end lost 5 bases, and 12 bases lay between the germline ends. Germline-derived CDR1 and CDR2 are SQVTM and ANQGSEA. The CDR3 consists of 12 residues. The CDR3 region has the DNA TGCAGCGTCCTCTCCGACCAAGATACGCAGTATTTT. This encodes CSVLSDQDTQYF.

This clone has a handful of counts. The chain carries TRBV25-1 and TRBJ2-3; D uncertain. Germline V gives CDR1 MGHDK, CDR2 SYGVNS. The CDR3 length is 12 residues. V lost 7 bases, J lost 0 bases, and 5 bases lay in between. Here the CDR3 reads CASIKSTDTQYF. DNA of the CDR3: TGTGCCAGCATCAAAAGCACAGATACGCAGTATTTT.

The V call is TRBV6-5, the J call TRBJ2-3; no clear D gene. CDR1 is MNHEY and CDR2 is SVGAGI in the germline V gene. CDR3 length: 15 amino acids. Between the trimmed V and J ends, which lost 0 bases and 0 bases, there was a span of 7 bases. The CDR3 nucleotides are TGTGCCAGCAGTTACTCAGGGCAGAGCACAGATACGCAGTATTTT. Amino acid sequence: CASSYSGQSTDTQYF.

CDR3 nucleotide sequence: TGCAGCGTTGCGAGTGGGACTAGCGCTATCAATGAGCAGTTCTTC. Protein product: CSVASGTSAINEQFF. The chain links TRBV29-1 to TRBJ2-1; the match to TRBD2 covers 10 bases. Trimming cost V 4 bases and J 6 bases; bases outside gene matches: 9. This CDR3 spans 15 amino acids. The germline V gene encodes CDR1 SQVTM and CDR2 ANQGSEA.

This clone was recorded a few times. The V call is TRBV29-1, the J call TRBJ2-1; maybe TRBD2 (5 bases). The CDR3 spans 14 residues. The germline gives CDR1 SQVTM, CDR2 ANQGSEA. V was trimmed by 1 base and J by 0 bases, leaving 7 bases between them. The CDR3 protein is CSVEGSGSYNEQFF. Written as DNA, the CDR3 is TGCAGCGTTGAAGGGAGCGGCTCCTACAATGAGCAGTTCTTC.

The chain is built from TRBV25-1 and TRBJ1-2; perhaps TRBD1 as D (5 bases). Germline CDR1 and CDR2: MGHDK and SYGVNS. The length of the CDR3 is 16 residues. Trimming removed 1 base from V and 4 bases from J, with 16 bases in between. The CDR3 DNA reads TGTGCCAGCAGTGAATCGGGCGCAGGGCCTGGCTATGGCTACACCTTC. The encoded protein is CASSESGAGPGYGYTF.

This rearrangement joins TRBV28 to TRBJ2-1; D is perhaps TRBD1 (6 bases). The CDR3 sequence is 15 residues long. CDR1 MDHEN and CDR2 SYDVKM come from the germline V gene. V gave up 5 bases and J gave up 5 bases, with 16 bases separating them. CDR3 loop: CASSPGGRGNNEQFF. In DNA form, the CDR3 reads TGTGCCAGCAGTCCCGGTGGCAGGGGTAACAATGAGCAGTTCTTC.

The V call is TRBV29-1, the J call TRBJ2-7; D possibly uses TRBD1 or TRBD2 (5 bases each). The CDR3 loop spans 16 amino acids. V lost 0 bases and J 2 bases, leaving 17 bases between the germline ends. Germline CDR1 and CDR2: SQVTM and ANQGSEA. CDR3: CSVEDRGRAPTYEQYF. The CDR3 DNA reads as TGCAGCGTTGAAGATCGGGGCCGAGCGCCAACCTACGAGCAGTACTTC.

The CDR3 nucleotides read TGTGCCAGCAGAAGGGACTTAGCAGGCGAGCAGTACTTC. Translating gives CASRRDLAGEQYF. The rearrangement links TRBV2 to TRBJ2-7; D perhaps matches TRBD2 (6 bases). The V gene's germline CDR1 is SNHLY and CDR2 FYNNEI. The CDR3 is 13 residues long. The germline V and J ends were trimmed by 6 bases and 6 bases, with 15 bases remaining between them.

The chain recombines TRBV30 with TRBJ1-3; D is perhaps TRBD1 (5 bases). The V gene lost 4 bases and the J gene lost 6 bases, with 16 bases spanning the gap. The CDR3 spans 14 residues. Germline V gene data show CDR1 as GTSNPN and CDR2 as SVGIG (reference sequence). CDR3 sequence reads: CAWKRGGATNTIYF. For the CDR3, the DNA is TGTGCCTGGAAACGGGGCGGCGCAACAAACACCATATATTTT.

This sequence joins TRBV7-9 and TRBJ2-5, with TRBD2 identical over 8 bases. The CDR3 has 16 amino acids. CDR1 and CDR2 from the germline V gene are SEHNR and FQNEAQ (reference sequence). The V segment lost 3 bases and the J segment 2 bases; nucleotides outside the gene matches: 8. For the CDR3, the DNA is TGTGCCAGCAGCTTCCCTTCAGCTAGCGGGCAAGAGACCCAGTACTTC. Protein product: CASSFPSASGQETQYF.

Written as DNA, the CDR3 is TGTGCCAGTAGTATCGGACAGTACAATGAGCAGTTCTTC. Protein sequence: CASSIGQYNEQFF. The V call is TRBV19, the J call TRBJ2-1, with TRBD1 as a possible D gene (6 bases). The CDR3 extends over 13 amino acids. The V gene lost 3 bases and the J gene lost 4 bases, with 7 bases spanning the gap. CDR1 LNHDA and CDR2 SQIVND come from the germline V gene (reference sequence).

Details on this clone: Other nucleotide sequences from this sample produce the same CDR3. The chain carries TRBV29-1 and TRBJ1-1; 7 nucleotides agree with TRBD1. Germline CDR1 and CDR2: SQVTM and ANQGSEA. This CDR3 comprises 12 residues. V lost 6 bases to trimming and J lost 4 bases; unmatched junction nucleotides: 5. CDR3 in amino acids: CSVDRDGTEAFF. Here the CDR3 DNA reads TGCAGCGTCGACAGGGATGGCACTGAAGCTTTCTTT.

The J gene is TRBJ2-7, the V gene TRBV6-1; TRBD2 matches at 9 bases. V lost 6 bases to trimming and J lost 3 bases; unmatched junction nucleotides: 3. This CDR3 contains 13 residues. CDR1 is MNHNS and CDR2 is SASEGT in the germline V gene. The CDR3, as DNA: TGTGCCAGCAGCCTTAGCGGGAGCTACGAGCAGTACTTC. Translating gives CASSLSGSYEQYF.